Listed below are T cell receptor beta chains from one sample, sequenced in a study of shared T cell receptors in the human thymus. Method: immunoSEQ multiplex PCR; TCRdb's copy keeps in-frame clones and lacks some. The top ten clones hold about 0.014% of a sample with 450,000 to 650,000 clones, 75% to 85% of them seen once. These data were likewise used in another study, on human thymus T cells.

Sequences were obtained from thymocytes. These TCRs come from a boy in the first two years of life with a congenital heart defect. Both conserved end residues are trimmed from each CDR3.

cdr3_aa,v_call
AWIPRGGGSGNTIY,TRBV30
ASSSLPTTSGRANEQY,TRBV5-1
ATRLQGADYGYT,TRBV27
ASSLSTGKGDTIY,TRBV27
ASRGQGVDAKNIQY,TRBV19
ASSLATDLRSTDTQY,TRBV5-6
ASSRQGARDTQY,TRBV27
ASSYGQQETQY,TRBV6-5
ASSPRDRGNTEAF,TRBV27
ASSLVDRSTDTQY,TRBV5-6
ASSQGFRSSSGNTIY,TRBV4-3
ASSGGVGGYT,TRBV6-4
ASSEGGGHSGNTIY,TRBV11-2
ASSPGQADYEQY,TRBV5-1
ASSQRDLQQYEQY,TRBV14
SVVGSSGSTDTQY,TRBV29-1
ASSIGRAETQY,TRBV19
SAGGLPGLAGLNEQY,TRBV29-1
AWTGAGADTQY,TRBV30
ASSLTSGKTYEQY,TRBV27